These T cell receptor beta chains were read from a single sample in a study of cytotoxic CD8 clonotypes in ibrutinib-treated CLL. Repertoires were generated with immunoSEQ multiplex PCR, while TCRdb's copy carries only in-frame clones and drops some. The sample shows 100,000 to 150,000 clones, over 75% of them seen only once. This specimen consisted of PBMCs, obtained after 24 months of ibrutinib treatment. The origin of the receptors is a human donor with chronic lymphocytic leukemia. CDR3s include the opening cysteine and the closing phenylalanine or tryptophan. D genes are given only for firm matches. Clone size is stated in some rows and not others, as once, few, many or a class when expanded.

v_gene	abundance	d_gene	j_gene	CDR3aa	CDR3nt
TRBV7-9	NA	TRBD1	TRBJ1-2	CASSLVRGRSDGYTF	TGTGCCAGCAGCTTAGTTAGGGGGCGATCGGATGGCTACACCTTC
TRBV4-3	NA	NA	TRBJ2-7	CASSQDVRGPLNEQYF	TGCGCCAGCAGCCAAGACGTTAGGGGACCTTTGAACGAGCAGTACTTC
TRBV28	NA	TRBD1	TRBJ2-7	CASSSGTGVDEQYF	TGTGCCAGCAGTTCGGGGACAGGGGTTGACGAGCAGTACTTC
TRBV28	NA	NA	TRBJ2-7	CASSLASAQGYEQYF	TGTGCCAGCAGTTTAGCCAGTGCTCAGGGCTACGAGCAGTACTTC
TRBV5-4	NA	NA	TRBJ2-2	CASSSSTARNTGELFF	TGTGCCAGCAGCTCTTCGACGGCGCGGAACACCGGGGAGCTGTTTTTT
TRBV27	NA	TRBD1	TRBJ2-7	CASSLRTGYEQYF	TGTGCCAGCAGTTTACGGACAGGCTACGAGCAGTACTTC
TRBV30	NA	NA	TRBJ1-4	CAWSDKGVTNEKLFF	TGTGCCTGGAGTGATAAGGGGGTCACTAATGAAAAACTGTTTTTT
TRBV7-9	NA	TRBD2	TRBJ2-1	CASSLVAGGHEQFF	TGTGCCAGCAGCTTAGTAGCGGGGGGGCATGAGCAGTTCTTC
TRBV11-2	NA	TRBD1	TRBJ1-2	CASSSPDRNRGYTF	TGTGCCAGCAGCTCCCCGGACAGGAATAGGGGCTACACCTTC
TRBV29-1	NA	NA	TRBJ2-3	CSVEDPPGGTDTQYF	TGCAGCGTTGAAGATCCCCCGGGGGGCACAGATACGCAGTATTTT
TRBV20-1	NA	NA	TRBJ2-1	CSARARVEQFF	TGCAGTGCTAGAGCGCGGGTTGAGCAGTTCTTC
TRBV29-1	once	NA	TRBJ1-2	CSVEPGSGYTF	TGCAGCGTTGAACCAGGGTCTGGCTACACCTTC
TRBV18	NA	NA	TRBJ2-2	CASSPAQLPGELFF	TGTGCCAGCTCACCGGCTCAACTGCCCGGGGAGCTGTTTTTT
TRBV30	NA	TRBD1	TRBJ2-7	CAWSRDRTYEQYF	TGTGCCTGGAGTCGGGACAGAACCTACGAGCAGTACTTC
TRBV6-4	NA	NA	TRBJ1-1	CASSGTRGTEAFF	TGTGCCAGCAGTGGAACCCGGGGCACTGAAGCTTTCTTT
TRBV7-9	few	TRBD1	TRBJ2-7	CASSNDRALSYEQYF	TGTGCCAGCAGCAACGACAGGGCCCTCTCCTACGAGCAGTACTTC
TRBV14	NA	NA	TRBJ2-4	CASSQVGGARDIQYF	TGTGCCAGCAGCCAAGTTGGGGGGGCGCGGGACATTCAGTACTTC
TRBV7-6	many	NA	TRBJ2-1	CASSTRDEQFF	TGTGCCAGCAGCACCCGCGATGAGCAGTTCTTC
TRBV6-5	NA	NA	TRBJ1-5	CASSYVGNQPQHF	TGTGCCAGCAGTTACGTGGGGAATCAGCCCCAGCATTTT
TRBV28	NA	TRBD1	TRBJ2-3	CATSGTGDSPFYTQYF	TGTGCCACTTCCGGGACAGGGGATTCTCCCTTTTATACGCAGTATTTT
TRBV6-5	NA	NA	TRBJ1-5	CASRRDGDLNQPQHF	TGTGCCAGCAGACGGGACGGCGACCTCAATCAGCCCCAGCATTTT
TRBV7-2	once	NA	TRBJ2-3	CASSLPGSSDTQYF	TGTGCCAGCAGCTTACCCGGGAGTAGTGATACGCAGTATTTT
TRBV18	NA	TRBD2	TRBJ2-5	CASSPNSGGTQYF	TGTGCCAGCTCACCTAACTCGGGGGGGACCCAGTACTTC
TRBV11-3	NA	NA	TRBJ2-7	CASSPAGRAEQYF	TGTGCCAGCAGCCCGGCGGGCAGGGCCGAGCAGTACTTC
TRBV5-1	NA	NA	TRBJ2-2	CASSLVPENTGELFF	TGCGCCAGCAGCTTGGTCCCCGAGAACACCGGGGAGCTGTTTTTT
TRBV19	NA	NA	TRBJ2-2	CASSTRLRGTGELFF	TGTGCCAGTAGTACCCGACTGAGGGGGACCGGGGAGCTGTTTTTT
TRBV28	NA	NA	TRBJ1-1	CASSHSPNTEAFF	TGTGCCAGCAGCCATTCGCCGAACACTGAAGCTTTCTTT
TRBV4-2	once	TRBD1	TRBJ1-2	CASSQGQGRESYGYTF	TGTGCCAGCAGCCAAGGACAGGGAAGGGAATCCTATGGCTACACCTTC
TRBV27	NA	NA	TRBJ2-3	CASSLSVLITDTQYF	TGTGCCAGCAGTTTATCGGTACTGATCACAGATACGCAGTATTTT
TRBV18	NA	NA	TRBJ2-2	CASSPSEPTGELFF	TGTGCCAGCTCACCATCAGAGCCCACCGGGGAGCTGTTTTTT
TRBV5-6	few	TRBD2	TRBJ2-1	CASRLNPSGAYNEQFF	TGTGCCAGTAGGCTAAATCCAAGCGGGGCCTACAATGAGCAGTTCTTC
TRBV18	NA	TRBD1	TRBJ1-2	CASSPEAGGQVRDGYTF	TGTGCCAGCTCACCCGAAGCAGGGGGACAAGTGAGGGATGGCTACACCTTC
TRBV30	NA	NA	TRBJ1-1	CAWSVDTNTEAFF	TGTGCCTGGAGTGTAGACACGAACACTGAAGCTTTCTTT
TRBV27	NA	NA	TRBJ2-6	CASSFGGGSGANVLTF	TGTGCCAGCAGTTTTGGGGGCGGCTCTGGGGCCAACGTCCTGACTTTC
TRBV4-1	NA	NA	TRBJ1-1	CASSLTLGLTNTEAFF	TGCGCCAGCAGCTTGACCTTAGGTTTGACGAACACTGAAGCTTTCTTT
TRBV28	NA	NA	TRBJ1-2	CASSLKQGGGYTF	TGTGCCAGCAGTTTGAAACAGGGTGGCGGCTACACCTTC
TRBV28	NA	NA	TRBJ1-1	CAILMATEAFF	TGTGCCATACTCATGGCCACTGAAGCTTTCTTT
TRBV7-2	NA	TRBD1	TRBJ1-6	CASTLQGARGSPLHF	TGTGCCAGCACCTTACAGGGGGCCCGCGGTTCACCCCTCCACTTT
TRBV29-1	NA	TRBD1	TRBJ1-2	CSVPDREVRNYGYTF	TGCAGCGTCCCCGACAGGGAGGTCCGTAACTATGGCTACACCTTC
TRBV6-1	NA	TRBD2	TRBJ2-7	CASRAGGLSGQYF	TGTGCCAGCAGAGCGGGGGGGCTTTCGGGGCAGTACTTC
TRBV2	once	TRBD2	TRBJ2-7	CASKDWGGAIQTYEQYF	TGTGCCAGCAAAGATTGGGGGGGAGCGATCCAGACCTACGAGCAGTACTTC
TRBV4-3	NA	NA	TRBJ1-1	CASSQAGGRNTEAFF	TGCGCCAGCAGCCAGGCGGGGGGCCGGAACACTGAAGCTTTCTTT
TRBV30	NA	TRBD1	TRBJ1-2	CAWRLSGGRSHYTF	TGTGCCTGGAGATTGTCAGGGGGAAGGTCCCACTACACCTTC